This T cell receptor (beta chain) was found in a study of post-analysis software for immune sequencing data. Study-wide results and limits: The five TRBV segments detected at higher frequency in patients than in controls included TRBV5-6, TRBV5-1 and TRBV20-1. Multiple sclerosis was associated with a significant reduction in normalized Chao1 diversity relative to controls. Batch-matched samples strongly co-clustered by F measure.

Included in the TCR beta cDNA libraries were unique molecular identifiers. Input populations of roughly 0.85 to 11 million T cells gave rise to 500,000 to 600,000 cDNA molecules. TCRdb passed the PCR reads through MiXCR, listing each CDR3 protein once. The sample includes approximately 250,000 distinct CDR3 sequences, about 40% of them seen just once. Trimming removed 4 bases at V and 2 bases at J, with 7 bases between. The CDR3 length is 13 residues. CDR1 and CDR2 (germline): SGHDT, YYEEEE. Comment on this clonotype: As yet, its antigen is unknown.

Specimen: blood. This chain uses TRBV5-6 with TRBJ1-5; D is unresolved. This receptor was taken from a girl between 10 and 17 years old with multiple sclerosis. The chain's CDR3 is CASSQAGNQPQHF. DNA of the CDR3: TGTGCCAGCAGCCAAGCCGGCAATCAGCCCCAGCATTTT.